This T cell receptor (beta chain) comes out of a study of graft-versus-host responses after intestinal transplantation. On the study more broadly: As for transplant type, recipients had multivisceral, liver-intestinal, or isolated intestinal grafts. Whole-study findings and limits: Early post-transplant declines in HvG were associated with peak levels of circulating GvH clones. Some GvH clones appeared in ileal mucosa or blood before recipient bone marrow.

Assay used: immunoSEQ multiplex PCR; TCRdb lists only in-frame clones, some missing. The sample records around 49,000 clones, 89% being singletons. In germline, CDR1 is LNHDA, CDR2 SQIVND (reference sequence). CDR3 length equals 17 residues. The V and J ends lost 5 bases and 3 bases, in that order; junction bases with no gene match: 14. About this clone: What it binds is unknown.

Sample: unstimulated CD4+ T cells sorted from spleen or lymph node cells, taken before transplant. The chain links TRBV19 to TRBJ2-7; 9 nucleotides agree with TRBD2. The receptor was isolated from a human donor who was the organ donor for an intestinal transplant. CDR3 sequence (DNA): TGTGCCAGTAGTTTTCCCCTGGTAGGTAGCGGGAGCTACGAGCAGTACTTC. Translation gives CASSFPLVGSGSYEQYF.